A single sample gave rise to the 8 T cell receptor beta chains below, sequenced in a study of cytomegalovirus exposure and HLA in healthy donors. PCR was performed using 60 Vbeta and 13 Jbeta primers. TCRdb keeps only in-frame clones here, not all; method: immunoSEQ multiplex PCR. This table has 130,000 to 150,000 clones, approximately 74% appearing once. Sequencing was carried out using PBMCs. The origin of the receptors is a man aged 18 to 29 in good health and CMV-seropositive.

This chain joins TRBV6-4 and TRBJ1-4, with D perhaps matching TRBD1 (5 bases). The V end lost 7 bases, the J end lost 8 bases, and 17 bases lay between the germline ends. Germline CDR1 is MRHNA and CDR2 is SNTAGT. The CDR3 contains 14 residues. The CDR3 sequence: CASTDSRLVEKLFF. The CDR3 DNA reads as TGTGCCAGCACCGACAGCCGTTTGGTAGAAAAACTGTTTTTT.

This clone came up once. The CDR3 loop is CASRLGQGGQETQYF. Written as DNA, the CDR3 is TGTGCCAGCAGGCTGGGGCAGGGGGGCCAAGAGACCCAGTACTTC. The chain combines TRBV2 with TRBJ2-5, with D maybe TRBD1 (7 bases). The germline CDR1 and CDR2 sequences are SNHLY and FYNNEI. Trimming removed 6 bases at V and 1 base at J, with 15 bases between. This CDR3 comprises 15 residues.

This clone was detected only a few times. This chain uses TRBV19 with TRBJ1-1; D unclear. This CDR3 contains 14 residues. V shed 4 bases and J shed 1 base, with 10 bases lying between them. CDR1 is LNHDA and CDR2 is SQIVND in the germline V gene (reference sequence). DNA for the CDR3: TGTGCCAGTAGTACGCCCGGGAGGAACACTGAAGCTTTCTTT. Its translation is CASSTPGRNTEAFF.

The chain carries TRBV30 and TRBJ2-7, with a possible D match to TRBD1 (6 bases). Germline V gene sequence: CDR1 GTSNPN, CDR2 SVGIG (reference sequence). With 2 bases removed from V and 2 bases from J, the gap between germline ends came to 16 bases. The CDR3 loop spans 15 amino acids. The CDR3: CAWSLLGARTYEQYF. The CDR3 DNA is TGTGCCTGGAGTCTCCTGGGGGCCAGGACCTACGAGCAGTACTTC.

This clone was seen more than once but under ten times. The chain combines TRBV7-9 with TRBJ2-2, with D possibly matching TRBD1 (5 bases). V dropped 0 bases and J dropped 6 bases, with 5 bases sitting between them. The CDR3 length is 13 residues. Germline loops: CDR1 SEHNR, CDR2 FQNEAQ (reference sequence). CDR3 DNA: TGTGCCAGCAGCTTAGCAGGGGCCGGGGAGCTGTTTTTT. It yields the protein CASSLAGAGELFF.

The chain carries TRBV5-1 and TRBJ1-1; D is uncertain. Germline lookup yields CDR1 SGHRS and CDR2 YFSETQ. V lost 3 bases, J lost 5 bases, and 8 bases lay in between. The CDR3 has 12 amino acids. The CDR3 reads CASSSGGTEAFF. For the CDR3, the DNA is TGCGCCAGCAGCTCGGGTGGTACTGAAGCTTTCTTT.

The chain recombines TRBV10-3 with TRBJ1-1; 8 bases agree with TRBD1. Germline trimming cut 6 bases from V and 1 base from J; bases unmatched to any gene: 4. This CDR3 region has 14 residues. CDR1 ENHRY and CDR2 SYGVKD come from the germline V gene. DNA for the CDR3: TGTGCCATCAGCGCAGGGGGCAGGAACACTGAAGCTTTCTTT. Its translation is CAISAGGRNTEAFF.

The rearrangement joins TRBV5-6 to TRBJ1-1; the D is unclear. Germline loops: CDR1 SGHDT, CDR2 YYEEEE. The CDR3 has 12 amino acids. The ends were cut back, 2 bases at V and 7 bases at J, with 9 bases in the middle. CDR3 residues: CASSFRWNEAFF. The CDR3 bases are TGTGCCAGCAGCTTCAGGTGGAATGAAGCTTTCTTT.